These 10 T cell receptor beta chains were all obtained from the same sample, sequenced in a study of blood T cell repertoires in COVID-19. Data came from immunoSEQ multiplex PCR; TCRdb stores just in-frame clones and leaves some out. Here the sample spans roughly 200,000 clones, around 92% being singletons. The source material was PBMCs or T cells enriched from blood (not recorded which). The receptors derive from a woman in her twenties or thirties with acute COVID-19.

CDR3 residues: CASSPDRGRTGELFF. CDR3 DNA sequence: TGTGCCAGCAGCCCTGACAGGGGGAGAACCGGGGAGCTGTTTTTT. The rearrangement joins TRBV7-3 to TRBJ2-2, with TRBD1 matching 9 bases. This CDR3 is 15 amino acids long. Germline V CDR1 and CDR2: SGHTA, FQGTGA. V lost 5 bases and J lost 5; bases outside the gene matches: 6. Full variable domain (rest looked up from reference TRBV7-3 and TRBJ2-2): GAGVSQTPSNKVTEKGKYVELRCDPISGHTALYWYRQSLGQGPEFLIYFQGTGAADDSGLPNDRFFAVRPEGSVSTLKIQRTERGDSAVYLCASSPDRGRTGELFFGEGSRLTVL.

The chain employs TRBV7-3 and TRBJ2-5; 9 bases are shared with TRBD1. Germline CDR1 is SGHTA and CDR2 is FQGTGA. Trimming took 8 bases from V and 1 from J; bases not matched to a gene: 8. The CDR3 sequence is 15 residues long. CDR3 DNA: TGTGCCAGCTGCAAGACAGGGGGATTCCAAGAGACCCAGTACTTC. Amino acid sequence: CASCKTGGFQETQYF.

A note on this clone: The sample has other DNA sequences that encode this CDR3 too. The J gene is TRBJ2-3, the V gene TRBV9; D gene uncertain. V was shortened by 0 bases and J by 1 base, with 3 bases between the two germline ends. Germline CDR1 and CDR2: SGDLS and YYNGEE. The CDR3 has 13 residues. CDR3 sequence reads: CASSVGGTDTQYF. CDR3 DNA: TGTGCCAGCAGCGTAGGCGGCACAGATACGCAGTATTTT.

The chain recombines TRBV19 with TRBJ1-2; D call uncertain. The CDR3 extends over 15 amino acids. Germline CDR1 reads LNHDA; CDR2 reads SQIVND (reference sequence). Trimming removed 1 base from V and 5 bases from J, with 14 bases in between. The CDR3: CASSIAPLEGYGYTF. In DNA form, the CDR3 reads TGTGCCAGTAGTATAGCCCCGCTTGAGGGTTATGGCTACACCTTC.

The V call is TRBV24-1, the J call TRBJ2-1; TRBD2 aligns across 7 bases. The J segment lost 12 bases and the V segment lost 5 bases, leaving 15 bases of the junction unmatched. In germline, CDR1 is KGHDR, CDR2 SFDVKD. This CDR3 comprises 15 residues. In nucleotides, the CDR3 is TGTGCCACCAGTGGGGAGGGCCCCTACCTCTTCGGGCAGTTCTTC. Encoded protein: CATSGEGPYLFGQFF.

The chain links TRBV10-3 to TRBJ1-1, with 7 positions matching TRBD1. J gave up 0 bases and V 2 bases, and 3 bases lay outside the gene matches. The CDR3 has 15 residues. Germline CDR1 is ENHRY and CDR2 is SYGVKD. The CDR3 sequence is CAISEKGQLNTEAFF. The CDR3 nucleotides read TGTGCCATCAGTGAGAAGGGACAGTTGAACACTGAAGCTTTCTTT.

The CDR3 DNA is TGTGCCAGCAGCTTTGCACAGGGGGCCGATGAAAAACTGTTTTTT. Residues: CASSFAQGADEKLFF. This chain uses TRBV7-9 with TRBJ1-4; 9 nucleotides match TRBD1. J gave up 6 bases and V 3 bases, and 5 bases lay outside the gene matches. This CDR3 comprises 15 residues. The germline V gene has CDR1 SEHNR and CDR2 FQNEAQ (reference sequence).

The chain joins TRBV14 to TRBJ2-7, with D hard to call. Germline CDR1 SGHDN, CDR2 FVKESK. The CDR3 extends over 12 amino acids. V lost 1 base and J lost 6, with 7 bases in between. CDR3 sequence reads: CASSQVVAEQYF. The CDR3 nucleotides are TGTGCCAGCAGCCAAGTAGTTGCCGAGCAGTACTTC. The entire variable domain, with the rest obtained from reference TRBV14 and TRBJ2-7, is as follows: EAGVTQFPSHSVIEKGQTVTLRCDPISGHDNLYWYRRVMGKEIKFLLHFVKESKQDESGMPNNRFLAERTGGTYSTLKVQPAELEDSGVYFCASSQVVAEQYFGPGTRLTVT.

In DNA, the CDR3 is TGTGCCAGCAGTACGACAGGGAAGGTTACGGGGGCCAACGTCCTGACTTTC. As protein: CASSTTGKVTGANVLTF. This chain joins TRBV27 and TRBJ2-6, with TRBD1 matching 7 bases. The germline CDR1 and CDR2 sequences are MNHEY and SMNVEV (reference sequence). The CDR3 has 17 residues. V was pared by 5 bases and J by 4 bases, with 11 bases of the junction left unmatched.

The chain employs TRBV5-1 and TRBJ1-2, with 7 bases aligning to TRBD1. The CDR3 length is 15 residues. Germline loops: CDR1 SGHRS, CDR2 YFSETQ. The trim removed 1 base at V and 8 bases at J, leaving 11 bases unmatched. CDR3 loop: CASSLRGGAGGGYTF. In DNA, the CDR3 is TGCGCCAGCAGCTTGAGAGGGGGCGCCGGGGGAGGCTACACCTTC.